The 27 T cell receptor beta chains presented below share a single source sample, sequenced in a study of cytomegalovirus exposure and HLA in healthy donors. This PCR relied on a set of 60 Vbeta primers and 13 Jbeta primers. Sequencing used immunoSEQ multiplex PCR; TCRdb keeps in-frame clones, though not all of them. The repertoire holds about 37,000 clones, with roughly four fifths as singletons. Sequenced input: PBMCs. These TCRs come from a woman aged 40 to 55 in good health and CMV-seronegative.

The CDR3 sequence is CASSPGLQPQHF. DNA of the CDR3: TGTGCCAGCAGCCCGGGGTTACAGCCCCAGCATTTT. The chain combines TRBV7-9 with TRBJ1-5; D is undetermined. The CDR3 sequence is 12 residues long. Germline V gene lookup returns CDR1 SEHNR and CDR2 FQNEAQ (reference sequence). Trimming pared 5 bases from V and 7 bases from J, leaving 9 bases between. The entire variable domain, with the rest obtained from reference TRBV7-9 and TRBJ1-5, is as follows: DTGVSQNPRHKITKRGQNVTFRCDPISEHNRLYWYRQTLGQGPEFLTYFQNEAQLEKSRLLSDRFSAERPKGSFSTLEIQRTEQGDSAMYLCASSPGLQPQHFGDGTRLSIL.

The chain employs TRBV27 and TRBJ1-4; TRBD1 might be the D (6 bases). CDR1 and CDR2 from the germline V gene are MNHEY and SMNVEV (reference sequence). Trimming took 3 bases from V and 8 from J, leaving 13 bases between them. The CDR3 has 14 residues. The DNA for the CDR3 is TGTGCCAGCAGTTTTACAGGGAGAGGGGAAAAACTGTTTTTT. Translated: CASSFTGRGEKLFF.

The chain has TRBV9 and TRBJ1-1; no reliable D call. V was pared by 4 bases and J by 2 bases, with 9 bases between. The germline V gene encodes CDR1 SGDLS and CDR2 YYNGEE. The CDR3 has 13 residues. The CDR3 region is CASSREVNTEAFF. The DNA for the CDR3 is TGTGCCAGCAGCCGTGAGGTAAACACTGAAGCTTTCTTT.

CDR3 nucleotides: TGCGCCAGCAGCCCCACAGGGGGCGATGGTACGACCCAGTACTTC. This sequence encodes CASSPTGGDGTTQYF. V usage is TRBV5-1 and J usage is TRBJ2-5; TRBD1 aligns across 9 bases. The length of the CDR3 is 15 residues. Germline CDR1 is SGHRS and CDR2 is YFSETQ. V lost 4 bases to trimming and J lost 7 bases; unmatched junction nucleotides: 11.

This chain joins TRBV6-1 and TRBJ1-2; 9 nucleotides align to TRBD1. The CDR3 is 15 amino acids. J was trimmed by 4 bases and V by 6 bases; bases with no gene match: 9. Germline V gene sequence: CDR1 MNHNS, CDR2 SASEGT. The CDR3 protein is CASRTGGILGYGYTF. DNA for the CDR3: TGTGCCAGCAGGACAGGGGGTATTCTTGGCTATGGCTACACCTTC.

This clone was detected only once. The chain employs TRBV2 and TRBJ2-2; possible D gene TRBD1, 6 bases. Looked up from germline, CDR1 is SNHLY and CDR2 is FYNNEI. Trimming cost V 9 bases and J 9 bases, with 20 bases left between them. The CDR3 is 14 residues long. Written as DNA, the CDR3 is TGTGCCAGTTCAGGGGACCTCGATACGTGGGAGCTGTTTTTT. It encodes CASSGDLDTWELFF.

The chain carries TRBV5-1 and TRBJ2-2; 9 bases match TRBD2. V was pared by 4 bases and J by 6 bases, with 7 bases of the junction left unmatched. The CDR3 runs 15 residues. Germline V lookup: CDR1 SGHRS, CDR2 YFSETQ. The CDR3 here is CASSGGTSFSGELFF. In DNA, the CDR3 is TGCGCCAGCAGCGGCGGGACTAGCTTCTCCGGGGAGCTGTTTTTT.

The chain is built from TRBV18 and TRBJ1-5; D perhaps matches TRBD1 (5 bases). CDR1 is KGHSH and CDR2 is LQKENI in the germline V gene. CDR3 length: 14 amino acids. V lost 6 bases to trimming and J lost 0 bases, with 9 bases between them. Here the CDR3 reads CASSSGISNQPQHF. The CDR3 DNA follows: TGTGCCAGCTCGTCAGGGATTAGCAATCAGCCCCAGCATTTT.

The rearrangement uses TRBV28 and TRBJ2-4; no reliable D call. The CDR3 spans 14 residues. CDR1 and CDR2 (germline): MDHEN, SYDVKM. The germline V and J ends were trimmed by 5 bases and 0 bases, with 8 bases remaining between them. The CDR3 loop is CASSMTLAKNIQYF. The CDR3 DNA is TGTGCCAGCAGTATGACACTAGCCAAAAACATTCAGTACTTC. Looking up the rest from reference TRBV28 and TRBJ2-4 gives the full variable domain: DVKVTQSSRYLVKRTGEKVFLECVQDMDHENMFWYRQDPGLGLRLIYFSYDVKMKEKGDIPEGYSVSREKKERFSLILESASTNQTSMYLCASSMTLAKNIQYFGAGTRLSVL.

The chain is built from TRBV10-3 and TRBJ1-5, with D unclear. The CDR3 totals 15 residues. Germline CDR1 reads ENHRY; CDR2 reads SYGVKD. Trimming removed 2 bases at V and 0 bases at J, with 8 bases between. Here the CDR3 reads CAISEGRNSNQPQHF. CDR3 DNA: TGTGCCATCAGTGAGGGTAGAAATAGCAATCAGCCCCAGCATTTT.

The chain is built from TRBV6-5 and TRBJ1-5; D may be TRBD1 (6 bases). Germline CDR1 and CDR2: MNHEY and SVGAGI. Trimming pared 2 bases from V and 5 bases from J, leaving 7 bases between. This CDR3 region has 13 residues. DNA for the CDR3: TGTGCCAGCAGTTACCGACAGGATCAGCCCCAGCATTTT. It specifies CASSYRQDQPQHF.

V and J are TRBV2 and TRBJ1-6; D uncertain. This CDR3 comprises 14 residues. CDR1 is SNHLY and CDR2 is FYNNEI in the germline V gene. Trimming removed 4 bases at V and 7 bases at J, with 11 bases between. The CDR3 DNA follows: TGTGCCAGCAGTGGGGCCACTTTCAATTCACCCCTCCACTTT. Translation gives CASSGATFNSPLHF.

The table lists this clone with a few counts. This chain uses TRBV6-5 with TRBJ2-5, with TRBD2 as a possible D gene (6 bases). Trimming removed 0 bases from V and 8 bases from J, with 13 bases in between. The CDR3 totals 14 residues. From germline, CDR1 is MNHEY and CDR2 SVGAGI. CDR3 protein: CASSYSGTGKTQYF. The CDR3 DNA is TGTGCCAGCAGTTACTCGGGGACTGGTAAAACCCAGTACTTC.

This chain uses TRBV5-1 with TRBJ2-2, with 7 bases fitting TRBD1. CDR3 length equals 15 residues. Germline-derived CDR1 and CDR2 are SGHRS and YFSETQ. V shed 0 bases, J shed 4 bases, and the junction held 3 bases outside the gene matches. DNA for the CDR3: TGCGCCAGCAGCTTGGGCCAGGGGGTCACCGGGGAGCTGTTTTTT. Amino acid sequence: CASSLGQGVTGELFF.

This chain links TRBV7-2 with TRBJ1-3; D not resolved. Trimming left V 1 base short and J 0 bases short, with 10 bases between. There are 16 residues in the CDR3. Germline V gene sequence: CDR1 SGHTA, CDR2 FQGNSA. The CDR3 DNA sequence: TGTGCCAGCAGCTTAGTGAACCCTATCTCTGGAAACACCATATATTTT. Translated, it gives CASSLVNPISGNTIYF.

J is TRBJ1-6 and V is TRBV6-6; D unresolved. The germline V gene has CDR1 MNHNY and CDR2 SVGAGI (reference sequence). Trimming took 5 bases from V and 10 from J, leaving 9 bases between them. The CDR3 contains 12 residues. The CDR3 DNA is TGTGCCAGCAGTCCCGACTTGTCACCCCTCCACTTT. Translating it yields CASSPDLSPLHF.

The rearrangement uses TRBV15 and TRBJ2-3, with 10 bases identical to TRBD1. Trimming took 0 bases from V and 0 from J; bases not matched to a gene: 6. The CDR3 is made up of 18 amino acids. Germline assignment: CDR1 LNHNV and CDR2 YYDKDF (reference sequence). The CDR3 protein is CATSRDKWGQGSTDTQYF. In DNA form, the CDR3 reads TGTGCCACCAGCAGAGATAAATGGGGACAGGGGAGCACAGATACGCAGTATTTT.

The chain carries TRBV15 and TRBJ2-2, with 8 positions matching TRBD1. The junction had 4 bases not matched to a gene; V was cut back by 11 bases and J by 2 bases. The CDR3 runs to 13 residues. The germline gives CDR1 LNHNV, CDR2 YYDKDF (reference sequence). The CDR3 nucleotides read TGTGCCGCAGGACAGGGTAACACCGGGGAGCTGTTTTTT. Translation gives CAAGQGNTGELFF.

The CDR3 DNA reads as TGTGCCAGCAGTTCGGGGGGGCCCGGGAGGGGCTACACCTTC. Translated: CASSSGGPGRGYTF. This chain connects TRBV6-5 to TRBJ1-2; perhaps TRBD1 as D (6 bases). The germline V gene has CDR1 MNHEY and CDR2 SVGAGI. V shed 4 bases and J shed 8 bases, with 17 bases lying between them. The CDR3 length is 14 residues.

The chain's CDR3 is CASSFGTLNTEAFF. Written as DNA, the CDR3 is TGTGCCAGCAGCTTCGGGACTTTGAACACTGAAGCTTTCTTT. The chain carries TRBV9 and TRBJ1-1, with D maybe TRBD1 (5 bases). V lost 4 bases and J lost 0, with 10 bases in between. CDR1 is SGDLS and CDR2 is YYNGEE in the germline V gene. CDR3 size: 14 residues. Using reference TRBV9 and TRBJ1-1 for the parts outside the CDR3, the full variable domain is DSGVTQTPKHLITATGQRVTLRCSPRSGDLSVYWYQQSLDQGLQFLIQYYNGEERAKGNILERFSAQQFPDLHSELNLSSLELGDSALYFCASSFGTLNTEAFFGQGTRLTVV.

The rearrangement uses TRBV6-5 and TRBJ2-5; D is uncertain. This CDR3 contains 14 residues. CDR1 and CDR2 from the germline V gene are MNHEY and SVGAGI. V lost 0 bases and J 5 bases, leaving 10 bases between the germline ends. The CDR3 nucleotides read TGTGCCAGCAGTTACTCGAATACCGCGGAGACCCAGTACTTC. Its protein is CASSYSNTAETQYF.

The rearrangement joins TRBV9 to TRBJ2-3; D might be TRBD2 (6 bases). Germline CDR1 SGDLS, CDR2 YYNGEE. The CDR3 consists of 15 residues. The V end lost 3 bases, the J end lost 2 bases, and 13 bases lay between the germline ends. The CDR3 spells CASSAFSGNTDTQYF. The DNA for the CDR3 is TGTGCCAGCAGCGCCTTTAGCGGAAACACAGATACGCAGTATTTT. Variable domain in full (rest from reference TRBV9 and TRBJ2-3): DSGVTQTPKHLITATGQRVTLRCSPRSGDLSVYWYQQSLDQGLQFLIQYYNGEERAKGNILERFSAQQFPDLHSELNLSSLELGDSALYFCASSAFSGNTDTQYFGPGTRLTVL.

This chain links TRBV7-3 with TRBJ2-3, with a tentative D call TRBD2 (6 bases). This CDR3 has 15 amino acids. V shed 1 base and J shed 0 bases, with 8 bases lying between them. Germline V gene sequence: CDR1 SGHTA, CDR2 FQGTGA. The CDR3 DNA reads TGTGCCAGCAGCTTAATCGGGGGTAGCACAGATACGCAGTATTTT. Encoded protein: CASSLIGGSTDTQYF.

This chain connects TRBV27 to TRBJ1-3, with 8 bases lining up with TRBD1. The CDR3 loop spans 15 amino acids. J lost 2 bases, V lost 5 bases, and 5 bases had no gene match. The V gene's germline CDR1 is MNHEY and CDR2 SMNVEV (reference sequence). The CDR3 DNA sequence: TGTGCCAGCAGTGCGACAGGGGTGGCTGGAAACACCATATATTTT. Its protein is CASSATGVAGNTIYF.

This rearrangement joins TRBV7-9 to TRBJ2-7, with 7 bases identical to TRBD1. The CDR3 is 13 amino acids. Trimming at V came to 4 bases and at J to 4 bases, leaving 4 bases not matched to a gene. Germline V gene data show CDR1 as SEHNR and CDR2 as FQNEAQ (reference sequence). This chain's CDR3 is CASSSGTVYEQYF. In nucleotides, the CDR3 is TGTGCCAGCAGCTCCGGGACAGTTTACGAGCAGTACTTC.

The J gene is TRBJ1-6, the V gene TRBV27, with TRBD1 as a possible D gene (6 bases). This CDR3 contains 14 residues. Trimming took off 6 bases at V and 8 bases at J, with 14 bases between the two ends. Looked up from germline, CDR1 is MNHEY and CDR2 is SMNVEV (reference sequence). The CDR3 DNA reads TGTGCCAGCAGAGTAACAGGGAAGGATTCACCCCTCCACTTT. Translation: CASRVTGKDSPLHF.

The genes are TRBV9 and TRBJ2-3, with TRBD2 matching 8 bases. The CDR3 sequence is 17 residues long. Looked up from germline, CDR1 is SGDLS and CDR2 is YYNGEE. Trimming cost V 3 bases and J 2 bases; bases outside gene matches: 11. This CDR3 reads CASSARPGGPVTDTQYF. The CDR3 coding sequence is TGTGCCAGCAGCGCCCGCCCGGGGGGGCCGGTCACAGATACGCAGTATTTT.